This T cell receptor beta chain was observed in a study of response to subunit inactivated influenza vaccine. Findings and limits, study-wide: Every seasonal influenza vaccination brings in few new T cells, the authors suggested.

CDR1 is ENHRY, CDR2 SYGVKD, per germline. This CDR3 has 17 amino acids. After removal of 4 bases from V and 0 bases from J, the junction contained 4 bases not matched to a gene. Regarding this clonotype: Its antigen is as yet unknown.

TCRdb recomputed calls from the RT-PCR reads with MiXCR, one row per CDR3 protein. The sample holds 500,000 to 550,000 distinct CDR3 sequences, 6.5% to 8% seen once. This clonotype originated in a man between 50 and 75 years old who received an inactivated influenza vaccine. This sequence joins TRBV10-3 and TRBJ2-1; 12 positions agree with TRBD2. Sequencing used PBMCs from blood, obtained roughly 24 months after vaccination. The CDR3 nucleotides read TGTGCCATCAGTGTTCGGACTAGCGGGACCTCCTACAATGAGCAGTTCTTC. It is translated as CAISVRTSGTSYNEQFF.